These T cell receptor beta chains were read from a single sample in a study of blood T cell repertoires in COVID-19. Using immunoSEQ multiplex PCR, the repertoire was profiled, and TCRdb retains in-frame clones only, with some absent. The table includes roughly 300,000 clones, around 86% detected once. Sequenced sample: peripheral blood. The receptors derive from an older woman with active or convalescent COVID-19. The CDR3 runs from the conserved cysteine through the conserved F or W. The order of the fields is clone size, D gene, J gene, V gene, CDR3 DNA, CDR3 protein. D genes are given only for firm matches. A row's size may be missing; if present it is once, few, many or a size class.

clone_size: NA; d_call: NA; j_call: TRBJ2-4; v_call: TRBV29-1; cdr3_nt: TGCAGCGTTGCCCCTCTAGCCAAAAACATTCAGTACTTC; cdr3_aa: CSVAPLAKNIQYF
clone_size: few; d_call: TRBD2; j_call: TRBJ2-2; v_call: TRBV7-9; cdr3_nt: TGTGCCAGCAGCTTAGTTCGGGGGGGCACCGGGGAGCTGTTTTTT; cdr3_aa: CASSLVRGGTGELFF
clone_size: NA; d_call: NA; j_call: TRBJ1-1; v_call: TRBV5-6; cdr3_nt: TGTGCCAGCAGCTGGTGGCCGGACTCGGGGATGACTGAAGCTTTCTTT; cdr3_aa: CASSWWPDSGMTEAFF
clone_size: NA; d_call: NA; j_call: TRBJ1-1; v_call: TRBV18; cdr3_nt: TGTACCAGCTCATCCGAGTTGAACACTGAAGCTTTCTTT; cdr3_aa: CTSSSELNTEAFF
clone_size: NA; d_call: NA; j_call: TRBJ1-6; v_call: TRBV2; cdr3_nt: TGTGCCAGCAGTGACCCAGGGAGGACACCCCTCCACTTT; cdr3_aa: CASSDPGRTPLHF
clone_size: once; d_call: TRBD1; j_call: TRBJ2-7; v_call: TRBV18; cdr3_nt: TGTGCCAGCTCCCCGGGACAGGGGTCGTACGAGCAGTACTTC; cdr3_aa: CASSPGQGSYEQYF
clone_size: NA; d_call: TRBD2; j_call: TRBJ2-2; v_call: TRBV7-7; cdr3_nt: TGTGCTAGCAGCGGCACGGGGGGACGCACCGGGGAGCTGTTTTTT; cdr3_aa: CASSGTGGRTGELFF
clone_size: NA; d_call: NA; j_call: TRBJ2-3; v_call: TRBV7-3; cdr3_nt: TGTGCCAGCAGCAAGGACAGATTCACAGATACGCAGTATTTT; cdr3_aa: CASSKDRFTDTQYF
clone_size: NA; d_call: TRBD1; j_call: TRBJ2-5; v_call: TRBV29-1; cdr3_nt: TGCAGCGCAGGCCGACAGGGCCGCACTCAAGAGACCCAGTACTTC; cdr3_aa: CSAGRQGRTQETQYF
clone_size: NA; d_call: TRBD2; j_call: TRBJ2-7; v_call: TRBV7-2; cdr3_nt: TGTGCCAGCAGCCCCACTGGCGCGGGAGTTTACGAGCAGTACTTC; cdr3_aa: CASSPTGAGVYEQYF
clone_size: NA; d_call: NA; j_call: TRBJ2-5; v_call: TRBV11-1; cdr3_nt: TGTGCCAGCAGCTTAGTAGCACCGCGGCTAGCTGGGACCCAGTACTTC; cdr3_aa: CASSLVAPRLAGTQYF
clone_size: NA; d_call: NA; j_call: TRBJ1-3; v_call: TRBV10-2; cdr3_nt: TGCGCCAGCAATCGGGGAACTGGAAACACCATATATTTT; cdr3_aa: CASNRGTGNTIYF
clone_size: few; d_call: NA; j_call: TRBJ2-3; v_call: TRBV10-1; cdr3_nt: TGCGCCAGCAGTGAGAGCAGGCTAACAGATACGCAGTATTTT; cdr3_aa: CASSESRLTDTQYF
clone_size: NA; d_call: NA; j_call: TRBJ1-5; v_call: TRBV6-2/TRBV6-3; cdr3_nt: TGTGCCAGCAGCCGAATCTCGGACCCCCCAGCGGATCAGCCCCAGCATTTT; cdr3_aa: CASSRISDPPADQPQHF
clone_size: few; d_call: TRBD2; j_call: TRBJ2-5; v_call: TRBV19; cdr3_nt: TGTGCCAGTAGTGAACTAGCGGGCCAGGGAACCCAGTACTTC; cdr3_aa: CASSELAGQGTQYF
clone_size: NA; d_call: NA; j_call: TRBJ1-1; v_call: TRBV27; cdr3_nt: TGTGCCAGCAGTCTACAGGGAATTGGGAACACTGAAGCTTTCTTT; cdr3_aa: CASSLQGIGNTEAFF
clone_size: NA; d_call: NA; j_call: TRBJ1-1; v_call: TRBV6-5; cdr3_nt: TGTGCCAGCACAAAAGAGGCCAGTCGTAACACTGAAGCTTTCTTT; cdr3_aa: CASTKEASRNTEAFF
clone_size: NA; d_call: NA; j_call: TRBJ1-1; v_call: TRBV20-1; cdr3_nt: TGCAGTGCTAGTAGGGGTTCGATGAACACTGAAGCTTTCTTT; cdr3_aa: CSASRGSMNTEAFF
clone_size: NA; d_call: NA; j_call: TRBJ2-7; v_call: TRBV3-1/TRBV3-2; cdr3_nt: TGTGCCAGCAAGGGCGGGAACTCCTACGAGCAGTACTTC; cdr3_aa: CASKGGNSYEQYF
clone_size: NA; d_call: NA; j_call: TRBJ1-2; v_call: TRBV19; cdr3_nt: TGTGCCAGTAGTATAAGATCGACACTTAACTATGGCTACACCTTC; cdr3_aa: CASSIRSTLNYGYTF
clone_size: few; d_call: TRBD2; j_call: TRBJ2-2; v_call: TRBV3-1/TRBV3-2; cdr3_nt: TGTGCCAGCAGCCGGGGACTAGGTCCTTCCCGGGAGCTGTTTTTT; cdr3_aa: CASSRGLGPSRELFF
clone_size: NA; d_call: NA; j_call: TRBJ1-3; v_call: TRBV7-7; cdr3_nt: TGTGCTAGCAGCCCTACTCTAGGAAACACCATATATTTT; cdr3_aa: CASSPTLGNTIYF
clone_size: NA; d_call: TRBD1; j_call: TRBJ1-1; v_call: TRBV29-1; cdr3_nt: TGCAGCGTTGACCCGACAGGGGCTAGCACTGAAGCTTTCTTT; cdr3_aa: CSVDPTGASTEAFF
clone_size: many; d_call: NA; j_call: TRBJ2-2; v_call: TRBV6-5; cdr3_nt: TGTGCCAGCAGTTACAACAGGGTAGACACCGGGGAGCTGTTTTTT; cdr3_aa: CASSYNRVDTGELFF
clone_size: few; d_call: NA; j_call: TRBJ1-1; v_call: TRBV7-3; cdr3_nt: TGTGCCAGCAGCTTATGGAGGAACACTGAAGCTTTCTTT; cdr3_aa: CASSLWRNTEAFF
clone_size: NA; d_call: TRBD2; j_call: TRBJ2-2; v_call: TRBV19; cdr3_nt: TGTGCCAGTAGTATAGGCGGGGGGGCCGGGGAGCTGTTTTTT; cdr3_aa: CASSIGGGAGELFF
clone_size: NA; d_call: TRBD1; j_call: TRBJ2-7; v_call: TRBV19; cdr3_nt: TGTGCCAGTAGTACCCCGGGACAGACCTACGAGCAGTACTTC; cdr3_aa: CASSTPGQTYEQYF
clone_size: NA; d_call: TRBD2; j_call: TRBJ2-1; v_call: TRBV11-1; cdr3_nt: TGTGCCAGCAGCTTAGGTCTAGCGGGGGGATGGTATGAGCAGTTCTTC; cdr3_aa: CASSLGLAGGWYEQFF